This TCR beta chain was recorded in a study of PD-1 and CTLA-4 blockade in melanoma. Only in-frame clones appear in the TCRdb table, and some are missing; sequencing was by immunoSEQ multiplex PCR. The sample has 25,000 to 35,000 clones, 80% to 95% seen once; the top ten hold 8.5% to 9%. Germline values: CDR1 MNHEY, CDR2 SMNVEV (reference sequence). The ends lost 7 bases at V and 6 bases at J; junction bases unmatched: 7. The CDR3 sequence is 15 residues long. The specimen comprised CD8+ T cells from peripheral blood, sampled from a patient given anti-PD-1 treatment. The receptor's source is a human donor with melanoma. The chain joins TRBV27 to TRBJ2-1; 12 bases are a match to TRBD2. The CDR3 loop reads CASIELAGGRNEQFF. CDR3 nucleotides: TGTGCCAGCATCGAACTAGCGGGAGGACGCAATGAGCAGTTCTTC.